This passage covers 4 T cell receptor beta chains from one sample sequenced in a study of cytomegalovirus exposure and HLA in healthy donors. The PCR was carried out with 60 Vbeta primers and 13 Jbeta primers. This table comes from immunoSEQ multiplex PCR, and its TCRdb copy is limited to in-frame clones, with some not included. The repertoire has 100,000 to 150,000 clones, roughly four fifths of them found once; the top ten carry 5.5% to 8.5%. The source material was PBMCs. These receptors were obtained from a male donor in good health and CMV-seronegative.

The rearrangement links TRBV4-3 to TRBJ2-1, with TRBD2 identical over 10 bases. Unmatched junction bases numbered 2, after V lost 0 bases and J lost 3 bases. CDR3 length: 16 residues. Germline loops: CDR1 LGHNA, CDR2 YSLEER. CDR3 in amino acids: CASSQEGLASYNEQFF. CDR3 nucleotides: TGCGCCAGCAGCCAAGAGGGACTAGCGAGCTACAATGAGCAGTTCTTC.

The rearrangement links TRBV19 to TRBJ2-1, with a tentative D call TRBD1 (8 bases). CDR1 and CDR2 from the germline V gene are LNHDA and SQIVND (reference sequence). CDR3 length: 15 amino acids. The germline V and J ends were trimmed by 4 bases and 7 bases, with 17 bases remaining between them. The CDR3 sequence is CASSRARGRGNEQFF. The CDR3 coding sequence is TGTGCCAGTAGTAGAGCCAGGGGGCGGGGGAATGAGCAGTTCTTC.

The chain couples TRBV19 to TRBJ2-1, with TRBD1 matching over 8 bases. Germline loops: CDR1 LNHDA, CDR2 SQIVND (reference sequence). V lost 7 bases, J lost 7 bases, and 12 bases stayed unmatched. This CDR3 is built from 15 residues. The CDR3 loop reads CASTPYGTGHNEQFF. Written as DNA, the CDR3 is TGTGCCAGTACCCCATACGGGACAGGTCATAATGAGCAGTTCTTC. Full variable domain (outside the CDR3, taken from reference TRBV19 and TRBJ2-1): DGGITQSPKYLFRKEGQNVTLSCEQNLNHDAMYWYRQDPGQGLRLIYYSQIVNDFQKGDIAEGYSVSREKKESFPLTVTSAQKNPTAFYLCASTPYGTGHNEQFFGPGTRLTVL.

The chain uses TRBV6-5 and TRBJ2-5; possible D gene TRBD2, 6 bases. The better agreement between TRBJ2-7 and the DNA end casts doubt on the J call. Germline loops: CDR1 MNHEY, CDR2 SVGAGI. This CDR3 region has 13 residues. CDR3 in amino acids: CASSRGMYYEQYF. CDR3 nucleotide sequence: TGTGCCAGCAGCCGCGGGATGTACTACGAGCAGTACTTC.